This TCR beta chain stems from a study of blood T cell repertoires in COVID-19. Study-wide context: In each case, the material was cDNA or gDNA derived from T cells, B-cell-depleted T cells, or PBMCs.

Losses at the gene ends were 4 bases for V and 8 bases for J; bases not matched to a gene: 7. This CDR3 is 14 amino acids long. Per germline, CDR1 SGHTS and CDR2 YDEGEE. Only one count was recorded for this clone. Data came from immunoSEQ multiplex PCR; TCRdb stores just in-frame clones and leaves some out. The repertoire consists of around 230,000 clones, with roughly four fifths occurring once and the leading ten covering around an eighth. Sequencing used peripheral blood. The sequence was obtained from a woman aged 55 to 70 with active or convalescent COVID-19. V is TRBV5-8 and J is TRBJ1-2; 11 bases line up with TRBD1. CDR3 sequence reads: CASSAPGQGGGYTF. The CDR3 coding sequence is TGTGCCAGCAGCGCTCCGGGACAGGGGGGAGGCTACACCTTC.